The 23 T cell receptor beta chains below were found in one sample sequenced in a study of post-analysis software for immune sequencing data. Overall study results and limits: Four to six TRBV segments were more frequent in patients than controls; TRBV5-6, TRBV5-1 and TRBV20-1 belonged to this group.

The antigens of these receptors remain unknown. Researchers reported that TCR beta cDNA libraries carried unique molecular identifiers. Each CDR3 protein gets one entry after TCRdb re-called the PCR reads with MiXCR. This table has more than 450,000 distinct CDR3 sequences, 44% appearing once. The sequencing input was blood. Receptor source: a girl aged 5 to 17 with multiple sclerosis.

This sequence joins TRBV24-1 and TRBJ2-1, with D unclear. Germline assignment: CDR1 KGHDR and CDR2 SFDVKD. Between the trimmed V and J ends, which lost 3 bases and 9 bases, there was a span of 8 bases. The CDR3 has 12 amino acids. The DNA for the CDR3 is TGTGCCACCAGTGATATCGTAGCTGAGCAGTTCTTC. This sequence encodes CATSDIVAEQFF.

This clonotype showed up just a few times. This chain links TRBV7-8 with TRBJ2-1; D unclear. The germline gives CDR1 SGHVS, CDR2 FQNEAQ. There are 15 residues in the CDR3. V shed 4 bases and J shed 8 bases, with 18 bases lying between them. The CDR3 region is CASSSRVASLDEQFF. The CDR3 DNA reads as TGTGCCAGCAGCTCCCGGGTGGCTAGTTTGGATGAGCAGTTCTTC.

The chain joins TRBV7-2 to TRBJ2-1; D uncertain. The CDR3 has 14 residues. V was pared by 6 bases and J by 5 bases, with 14 bases between. Germline assignment: CDR1 SGHTA and CDR2 FQGNSA. CDR3 DNA sequence: TGTGCCAGCAGTTTACAGCACACCCACAATGAGCAGTTCTTC. Protein sequence: CASSLQHTHNEQFF. Looking up the rest from reference TRBV7-2 and TRBJ2-1 gives the full variable domain: GAGVSQSPSNKVTEKGKDVELRCDPISGHTALYWYRQSLGQGLEFLIYFQGNSAPDKSGLPSDRFSAERTGGSVSTLTIQRTQQEDSAVYLCASSLQHTHNEQFFGPGTRLTVL.

The chain has TRBV25-1 and TRBJ1-2; TRBD1 matches 8 bases. Germline lookup yields CDR1 MGHDK and CDR2 SYGVNS. The CDR3 spans 14 residues. V dropped 3 bases and J dropped 4; count of bases not matched to a gene: 4. Here the CDR3 DNA reads TGTGCCAGCAGTGACCCCGGGACAGGCTATGGCTACACCTTC. Its protein product is CASSDPGTGYGYTF.

Only one count was recorded for this clonotype. The rearrangement links TRBV20-1 to TRBJ2-1; possibly TRBD2 for D (6 bases). This CDR3 spans 17 amino acids. The ends were cut back, 6 bases at V and 0 bases at J, with 21 bases in the middle. Germline V gene sequence: CDR1 DFQATT, CDR2 SNEGSKA (reference sequence). The CDR3 here is CSAYMTPSSASYNEQFF. The CDR3 DNA is TGCAGTGCCTATATGACTCCTTCTAGCGCCTCCTACAATGAGCAGTTCTTC.

This clonotype has more than one count but fewer than ten. The chain carries TRBV20-1 and TRBJ2-5; D not resolved. Germline V gene sequence: CDR1 DFQATT, CDR2 SNEGSKA (reference sequence). The CDR3 contains 13 residues. V was shortened by 4 bases and J by 4 bases, with 13 bases between the two germline ends. The CDR3 spells CSATDATRETQYF. The CDR3 nucleotides are TGCAGTGCTACGGACGCTACCCGAGAGACCCAGTACTTC.

This sequence joins TRBV7-2 and TRBJ1-5; a weak D match, TRBD1 (5 bases). The CDR3 is 15 residues long. V was clipped by 5 bases and J by 8 bases, with 19 bases between them. Germline loops: CDR1 SGHTA, CDR2 FQGNSA. The chain's CDR3 is CASSPLAGSIEPQHF. In nucleotides, the CDR3 is TGTGCCAGCAGCCCCCTCGCAGGGAGTATTGAGCCCCAGCATTTT.

V is TRBV7-9 and J is TRBJ1-1; D perhaps matches TRBD1 (6 bases). In germline, CDR1 is SEHNR, CDR2 FQNEAQ (reference sequence). This CDR3 is built from 15 residues. V was clipped by 5 bases and J by 4 bases, with 17 bases between them. The CDR3 region has the DNA TGTGCCAGCAGCCCCACGGGGGAGGGGGGCACTGAAGCTTTCTTT. This codes for CASSPTGEGGTEAFF. The full variable domain, rest sourced from reference TRBV7-9 and TRBJ1-1, is DTGVSQNPRHKITKRGQNVTFRCDPISEHNRLYWYRQTLGQGPEFLTYFQNEAQLEKSRLLSDRFSAERPKGSFSTLEIQRTEQGDSAMYLCASSPTGEGGTEAFFGQGTRLTVV.

The J gene is TRBJ2-3, the V gene TRBV12-3 or TRBV12-4; 9 bases match TRBD2. The CDR3 runs 17 residues. Trimming took 1 base from V and 6 from J; bases not matched to a gene: 11. The CDR3 spells CASSLGRWASGADTQYF. As DNA, the CDR3 is TGTGCCAGCAGTTTAGGGAGGTGGGCTAGCGGGGCGGATACGCAGTATTTT.

The chain is built from TRBV12-3 or TRBV12-4 and TRBJ1-6; D remains unclear. Trimming removed 0 bases from V and 10 bases from J, with 4 bases in between. There are 12 residues in the CDR3. The CDR3 sequence: CASSLARSPLHF. For the CDR3, the DNA is TGTGCCAGCAGTTTAGCGAGGTCACCCCTCCACTTT.

This rearrangement joins TRBV20-1 to TRBJ2-7; a weak D match, TRBD2 (5 bases). CDR3 length: 15 amino acids. Per the germline V gene, CDR1 is DFQATT and CDR2 is SNEGSKA (reference sequence). Trimming removed 0 bases at V and 0 bases at J, with 12 bases between. The CDR3 loop reads CSARDLAMSSYEQYF. The CDR3 DNA reads as TGCAGTGCTAGAGACCTAGCCATGAGCTCCTACGAGCAGTACTTC.

The J gene is TRBJ1-5, the V gene TRBV4-2, with unresolved D. The CDR3 contains 12 residues. Trimming left V 5 bases short and J 6 bases short, with 8 bases between. Germline CDR1 reads LGHNA; CDR2 reads YNFKEQ. CDR3 residues: CASSFSFQPQHF. CDR3 sequence (DNA): TGTGCCAGCAGCTTCTCCTTTCAGCCCCAGCATTTT.

This clonotype showed up just a few times. The V gene is TRBV20-1, the J gene TRBJ1-5, with a tentative D call TRBD1 (5 bases). Trimming cost V 0 bases and J 3 bases, with 15 bases left between them. The CDR3 runs to 16 residues. Per the germline V gene, CDR1 is DFQATT and CDR2 is SNEGSKA (reference sequence). The chain's CDR3 is CSARDPSRASNQPQHF. The CDR3 nucleotides are TGCAGTGCTAGAGATCCTTCCAGGGCGTCCAATCAGCCCCAGCATTTT.

This clonotype was seen a handful of times. This chain connects TRBV12-3 or TRBV12-4 to TRBJ2-1; a possible D gene is TRBD2 (5 bases). Trimming took off 2 bases at V and 3 bases at J, with 8 bases between the two ends. The CDR3 is made up of 14 amino acids. The CDR3 sequence: CASSLPRGYNEQFF. CDR3 sequence (DNA): TGTGCCAGCAGTTTACCCCGGGGCTACAATGAGCAGTTCTTC.

V gene TRBV9 combines with J gene TRBJ1-4, with D hard to call. The germline V and J ends were trimmed by 4 bases and 6 bases, with 16 bases remaining between them. This CDR3 comprises 15 residues. CDR1 is SGDLS and CDR2 is YYNGEE in the germline V gene. The CDR3 coding sequence is TGTGCCAGCAGCAAGACTCCCGTCCAGCATGAAAAACTGTTTTTT. As protein: CASSKTPVQHEKLFF.

This clonotype has a handful of counts. J is TRBJ2-5 and V is TRBV11-1; 9 bases agree with TRBD2. The CDR3 totals 22 residues. Germline V CDR1 and CDR2: SGHAT, FQDESV (reference sequence). With V trimmed by 1 base and J by 0 bases, 21 bases remained unmatched. CDR3 sequence (DNA): TGTGCCAGCAGCTTAGATGGCCTTATTCGTTCGCGGGAGGGCCTGTACCAAGAGACCCAGTACTTC. Protein: CASSLDGLIRSREGLYQETQYF. Supplemented by reference TRBV11-1 and TRBJ2-5, the full variable domain reads EAEVAQSPRYKITEKSQAVAFWCDPISGHATLYWYRQILGQGPELLVQFQDESVVDDSQLPKDRFSAERLKGVDSTLKIQPAELGDSAMYLCASSLDGLIRSREGLYQETQYFGPGTRLLVL.

This clonotype was picked up a small number of times. V gene TRBV5-6 combines with J gene TRBJ2-4, with D hard to call. Between the trimmed V and J ends, which lost 0 bases and 3 bases, there was a span of 13 bases. This CDR3 comprises 16 residues. Per the germline V gene, CDR1 is SGHDT and CDR2 is YYEEEE. CDR3 in amino acids: CASSLAQDRVKNIQYF. Here the CDR3 DNA reads TGTGCCAGCAGCTTGGCCCAGGACCGAGTCAAAAACATTCAGTACTTC.

The CDR3 loop reads CASSDPIWTGNYGYTF. In DNA form, the CDR3 reads TGTGCCAGCAGTGATCCGATTTGGACAGGGAACTATGGCTACACCTTC. The chain links TRBV6-1 to TRBJ1-2; 8 bases agree with TRBD1. The ends lost 3 bases at V and 2 bases at J; junction bases unmatched: 8. This CDR3 spans 16 amino acids. CDR1 MNHNS and CDR2 SASEGT come from the germline V gene.

V and J are TRBV29-1 and TRBJ2-2; perhaps D is TRBD1 or TRBD2 (5 bases each). This CDR3 comprises 10 residues. The germline V gene has CDR1 SQVTM and CDR2 ANQGSEA. This CDR3 is CREGTGELFF. The CDR3 nucleotides read TGCAGAGAGGGGACCGGGGAGCTGTTTTTT.

The CDR3 sequence is CAISEYTDTQYF. Written as DNA, the CDR3 is TGTGCCATCAGTGAGTACACAGATACGCAGTATTTT. The V gene is TRBV10-3, the J gene TRBJ2-3; D not certain. Trimming left V 1 base short and J 2 bases short, with 1 base between. The CDR3 is 12 residues long. Germline V gene data show CDR1 as ENHRY and CDR2 as SYGVKD.

The CDR3, as DNA: TGCAGTGCTCCTCCCAGGGAGAGAATGGTGAACACTGAAGCTTTCTTT. Protein sequence: CSAPPRERMVNTEAFF. The chain carries TRBV20-1 and TRBJ1-1; weak D call: TRBD1 (5 bases). Germline V CDR1 and CDR2: DFQATT, SNEGSKA (reference sequence). The V end lost 5 bases, the J end lost 0 bases, and 19 bases lay between the germline ends. CDR3 length equals 16 residues.

The chain is built from TRBV20-1 and TRBJ1-5; D is unresolved. V lost 3 bases to trimming and J lost 2 bases, with 14 bases between them. This CDR3 region has 15 residues. Germline assignment: CDR1 DFQATT and CDR2 SNEGSKA (reference sequence). The CDR3 sequence: CSASLSSGRNQPQHF. In DNA form, the CDR3 reads TGCAGTGCTAGCTTGTCCAGCGGACGCAATCAGCCCCAGCATTTT.

This chain uses TRBV29-1 with TRBJ2-5; D is ambiguous. Germline assignment: CDR1 SQVTM and CDR2 ANQGSEA. The CDR3 loop spans 14 amino acids. V lost 6 bases and J 0 bases, leaving 14 bases between the germline ends. The CDR3 DNA is TGCAGCGTGAGAGGACGTTTGTACCAAGAGACCCAGTACTTC. The encoded protein is CSVRGRLYQETQYF.